The entry that follows covers one T cell receptor (beta chain) sequence. This clone was seen more than once but under ten times. Its antigen remains unidentified. No qualities accompany the bases; no much larger clone lies one base away. The CDR3 holds 14 amino acids from the cysteine to the phenylalanine. The DNA shown is the 42-base CDR3, in frame from base 1. Trimming takes 4 bases off V and 11 bases off J; junction bases not matched to a gene: 8. The germline V gene supplies CDR1 SGHDT and CDR2 YYEEEE. The sample comes from a study of cytomegalovirus exposure and HLA in healthy donors (dated by TCRdb to about 2017). About the full investigation: According to an earlier analysis of 587 of the donors, about 179 million T cells yielded over 90 million unique TCR beta sequences and about 300 Gb of sequence data. Every repertoire in the discovery cohort had been generated on one and the same sequencing platform. Using immunosequencing, the study profiled T cell repertoires from some 670 subjects and related those repertoires to cytomegalovirus serostatus. High-throughput TCR immunosequencing, statistical association of individual TCRs with disease status, and machine learning were combined to predict cytomegalovirus infection status. Class I and class II HLA loci were covered by the typing at four-digit resolution. In a later analysis, previously published TCR beta repertoires from 500 to 750 donors were re-analyzed and high-resolution HLA genotyping was added so that TCR occurrence patterns could be studied. Of the 300 to 450 genotyped donors, less than 85% were placed in the genetic ancestry cluster associated with self-reported Caucasian donors. Rather than drawing on any new phenotypic data, the later analysis identified candidate immune exposures from TCR beta sequences and the way those sequences occurred across donors. Typing coverage differed by locus: A, B, C, DRB1 and DQB1 were typed in roughly 620-630 donors, DQA1 in 522, DPA1 in 600 to 610, and DPB1 in 400 to 480. A later genetic analysis used genome-wide SNP genotypes for about 60% of the roughly 670 donors, treating that subset as a discovery cohort. In addition to the first cohort of approximately 670 subjects, a separate validation cohort of under 150 different subjects was used. Roughly 300 gigabases of sequencing data and around 80 million unique TCR sequences made up an early release that covered approximately 700 HLA-typed donors. The study aimed to test whether cataloging public T cell receptors could reveal signatures of past pathogen exposure. Among about 390 genotyped donors of the cohort, an average of about 240,000 unique TCR beta nucleotide sequences were sequenced per donor, around 18% of them non-productive. Alongside the repertoire data, information on donor age, sex, ethnicity and CMV serostatus was compiled. An earlier analysis of several hundred of the donors used high-throughput TCR beta sequencing to judge whether each TCR beta V gene segment behaved as functional or pseudogenic. About 5 DR-DQ haplotypes were handled as single units for association and clustering, since linkage in the cohort was strong. Study-level results and caveats: Some IMGT-functional V segments, including TRBV6-2 and TRBV6-3, could not be told apart with the 87-base-pair reads, so those segments were excluded. Most TCR sequences were observed very rarely across donors, whereas some public TCRs were present in many individuals. A group of highly shared sequence variants was considered likely to be a technical artifact of the sequencing pipeline. A later analysis found that HLA-associated TCR beta chains were more clonally expanded and had lower generation probabilities than equally common non-associated chains. The presence/absence analyses assumed that sequencing depth was roughly uniform across donors, and that assumption may not be true. For the cohort, immune exposure information was limited to CMV serostatus. In a later genetic analysis, fewer N-insertions in productive TCRs were reported among donors in an Asian-associated ancestry cluster than the 666-donor mean. This cohort had only TCR beta chains sequenced, and the lack of alpha or paired-chain data limited which features could be detected. A further reported finding was that TCR beta sequences accurately predicted the HLA-A and HLA-B alleles for most subjects in the first cohort. In an earlier analysis of under 600 of the donors, most TCR beta V segments were observed in productive rearrangements about 90% or about 30% of the time, broadly matching IMGT annotations. According to a later analysis, most CMV-associated TCR beta chains appeared to be HLA-restricted, and the HLA associations seemed to be driven largely by CMV exposure. A later analysis found that TCR association rates varied across HLA loci, with DRB1 alleles showing the most associated TCRs and HLA-C alleles the fewest. When HLA alleles, especially DR and DQ, strongly co-occurred, attributing TCR associations to individual alleles was difficult. At a false discovery rate of 0.05, a later analysis linked some 17,000 TCR beta sequences to specific HLA alleles. In vitro tests confirmed that three of the cytomegalovirus-associated TCR beta chains recognize cytomegalovirus antigens. Approximately 18 rarely observed V segments, including chromosome 9 orphons, were excluded from the earlier analysis of about 600 of the donors because counts were too low. A total of about 150 TCR beta chains were listed by the study as associated with cytomegalovirus. The authors suggested that the approach could potentially be extended to other disease states and immunological phenotypes. Several of the top co-occurrence clusters appeared to be linked to parvovirus B19, influenza, CMV and Epstein-Barr virus, according to a later analysis. Because HLA typing was unavailable for some donors at each locus, only the typed subset was used in association tests. In a later genetic analysis, a missense DCLRE1C variant was associated with V-gene and J-gene trimming of TCR beta chains, and the association was replicated in an independent cohort. The classifier was reported to diagnose cytomegalovirus status with high specificity and sensitivity in both the original and validation cohorts. Correlated functional status among segregating V segments might be attributable to linkage disequilibrium, but an unknown experimental factor could not be ruled out.

The protocol used for the library was the immunoSEQ multiplex PCR assay. A mixture of 60 forward primers for TCR Vbeta segments and 13 reverse primers for TCR Jbeta segments was used in the multiplex PCR. A multiplex PCR assay on genomic DNA amplified the CDR3 region of rearranged TCR beta genes. On the Illumina HiSeq System, the amplified TCR beta libraries were sequenced as 87-base-pair reads. Per the source publication's procedure: A later analysis counted about 80 million unique TCR beta chains across the 550 to 750 repertoires, and roughly 11 million of these chains were shared by at least two donors. Raw reads were error-corrected and collapsed into unique sequences by a nearest-neighbor algorithm in which closely related sequences were merged to remove PCR and sequencing errors. Alignment of CDR3 sequences to IMGT reference sequences was used to assign V, D and J gene segments. For a sequence to be retained, a match of at least six nucleotides to both a V gene segment and a J gene segment was required. A rearrangement was called productive if the CDR3 had no stop codons and remained in frame with V and J, and every other rearrangement was called non-productive. CDR3 was defined according to IMGT convention as the region running from the second conserved V-encoded cysteine to the conserved J-encoded phenylalanine. Sequences without an unambiguous match to a single V gene segment were excluded from the earlier analysis of approximately 600 of the donors. In an earlier analysis of 500 to 750 of the donors, V segments were called functional above 56.7% productive rearrangements and were called segregating when the between-donor standard deviation exceeded 5%. A statistical classification framework was developed to diagnose cytomegalovirus status using the catalog of TCR beta chain sequences. In a later analysis, V and J genes were assigned by comparing TCR nucleotide sequences against IMGT/GENE-DB human TR gene sequences. In a later analysis, CDR3 sequences and most-parsimonious VDJ recombination scenarios were assigned using the TCRdist pipeline. In a later analysis, every TCR beta chain was defined by the combination of its CDR3 amino acid sequence and its V-gene family, and reads without a unique V-gene family were dropped. A later analysis removed 592 highly shared, low-generation-probability nucleotide sequences to deal with suspected cross-contamination and a sequencing artifact. A later analysis calculated a clonal expansion index for each public chain from normalized within-repertoire ranks of inferred template counts. A later analysis computed generation probabilities with a VDJ recombination model fitted to out-of-frame rearrangements, and checked the results against IGoR. In a later analysis, TCR-TCR, TCR-HLA and TCR-CMV co-occurrence was scored with hypergeometric tests, and a repertoire-size bias correction was applied to TCR pairs. In a later analysis, false discovery rates were estimated by permuting HLA or CMV assignments 20 times. In a later analysis, co-occurring TCRs were grouped with DBSCAN, and TCRdist sequence similarity was added when clustering was performed within HLA-allele-positive subsets. For co-occurrence clustering, repertoires with fewer than 30,000 or more than 120,000 public chains were excluded, along with roughly 5 repertoires with anomalous nucleotide sharing. TCRdb holds this immuneACCESS table with in-frame rearrangements only. Some clones are missing; in checked studies, unresolved V genes explain under half, and the rest has no known cause. V, J and clone size are taken as reported in that table, and D and trimming were inferred from the DNA itself. This sample is represented by fewer than 130,000 clones; approximately 83% of them were singletons. Around 2% of the sample is held by the ten biggest clonotypes.

The cohort was made up of roughly 670 healthy bone marrow donors. At the time of sampling, all cohort members were nominally healthy, though unrecorded immune exposures were likely present. The donor was CMV seronegative and belonged to the group of under 400 seronegative cohort members. A peripheral blood sample was collected from each donor, and TCR beta sequencing was performed on peripheral blood mononuclear cells. Genomic DNA was extracted from the blood cell samples with the Qiagen DNeasy Blood Extraction Kit. Sequences were obtained from PBMCs. This sequence originates from a man in his forties or fifties in good health and CMV-seronegative. This receptor chain uses TRBV5-6 and TRBJ1-5; the junction holds 11 bases that match TRBD1. DNA sequence: TGTGCCAGCAGCGATTCGGGACAGGGGGAGGCCCAGCATTTT. The encoded protein is CASSDSGQGEAQHF.